The next 3 T cell receptor beta chains were all read from a single sample in a study of cytomegalovirus exposure and HLA in healthy donors. In the PCR, 60 Vbeta and 13 Jbeta primers were used. The table came from immunoSEQ multiplex PCR; TCRdb's copy has only in-frame clones and leaves some out. The sample contains 60,000 to 100,000 clones, around 79% of which appear only once. Sequences were obtained from PBMCs. Receptors were obtained from a man aged 35 to 55 in good health and CMV-seronegative.

The rearrangement links TRBV2 to TRBJ1-2; possibly TRBD1 for D (6 bases). Between the trimmed V and J ends, which lost 7 bases and 1 base, there was a span of 19 bases. The CDR3 runs to 16 residues. CDR1 SNHLY and CDR2 FYNNEI come from the germline V gene. The CDR3 loop reads CASTSRTATFNYGYTF. CDR3 bases: TGTGCCAGCACTAGTAGGACAGCCACCTTTAACTATGGCTACACCTTC.

The table lists this clone with a count of one. The genes are TRBV7-3 and TRBJ2-3; 7 nucleotides align to TRBD2. V was pared by 5 bases and J by 3 bases, with 11 bases of the junction left unmatched. This CDR3 region has 16 residues. Germline CDR1 is SGHTA and CDR2 is FQGTGA. This CDR3 is CASSPNGGVRTDTQYF. CDR3 DNA sequence: TGTGCCAGCAGCCCCAATGGGGGGGTTAGGACAGATACGCAGTATTTT.

V gene TRBV7-9 combines with J gene TRBJ1-5; 7 positions agree with TRBD1. J was trimmed by 12 bases and V by 0 bases; bases with no gene match: 5. Germline V gene lookup returns CDR1 SEHNR and CDR2 FQNEAQ (reference sequence). There are 13 residues in the CDR3. This chain's CDR3 is CASSLATDRVQHF. The DNA of the CDR3 is TGTGCCAGCAGCTTAGCCACAGACAGGGTCCAGCATTTT.